These T cell receptor beta chains were read from a single sample in a study of blood T cell repertoires in COVID-19. TCRdb keeps only in-frame clones here, not all; method: immunoSEQ multiplex PCR. The profile covers about 99,000 clones, with roughly 88% appearing a single time and around 2% taken by the ten largest. Sequencing was carried out using peripheral blood. The receptors here all came from a man in his fifties or sixties with COVID-19, enrolled during active disease. The CDR3 runs from the conserved cysteine through the conserved F or W. The order of the fields is V gene, clone size, D gene, J gene, CDR3 DNA, CDR3 protein. The D gene is left open where the match is weak. Clone size is given for some rows only: seen once, a few or many times, or a class if the clone is expanded.

v_call: TRBV28; clone_size: -; d_call: -; j_call: TRBJ1-2; cdr3_nt: TGTGCCAGCTATGACAGAACCAACTATGGCTACACCTTC; cdr3_aa: CASYDRTNYGYTF
v_call: TRBV7-3; clone_size: -; d_call: TRBD1; j_call: TRBJ2-7; cdr3_nt: TGTGCCAGCAGCTTAGACAGGGATGGCGAGCAGTACTTC; cdr3_aa: CASSLDRDGEQYF
v_call: TRBV7-8; clone_size: -; d_call: TRBD1; j_call: TRBJ1-1; cdr3_nt: TGTGCCAGCAGCCGTGGGACAGCAGATACTGAAGCTTTCTTT; cdr3_aa: CASSRGTADTEAFF
v_call: TRBV5-1; clone_size: -; d_call: -; j_call: TRBJ1-2; cdr3_nt: TGCGCCAGCAGCCCCGTGTTTCAGGGCTACTATGGCTACACCTTC; cdr3_aa: CASSPVFQGYYGYTF
v_call: TRBV9; clone_size: -; d_call: -; j_call: TRBJ2-1; cdr3_nt: TGTGCCAGCAGCGTAGGGTCACCTAGCGTGTCCTACAATGAGCAGTTCTTC; cdr3_aa: CASSVGSPSVSYNEQFF
v_call: TRBV27; clone_size: -; d_call: -; j_call: TRBJ2-7; cdr3_nt: TGTGCCAGCAGTTTCCAGGGGCTTCCTGGCGGGCCGGGGCCCTACGAGCAGTACTTC; cdr3_aa: CASSFQGLPGGPGPYEQYF
v_call: TRBV7-9; clone_size: -; d_call: -; j_call: TRBJ1-6; cdr3_nt: TGTGCCGTAGGCGGGGCAGCCTATAATTCACCCCTCCACTTT; cdr3_aa: CAVGGAAYNSPLHF
v_call: TRBV11-3; clone_size: -; d_call: TRBD2; j_call: TRBJ2-1; cdr3_nt: TGTGCCAGCAGCTTAGCTCGCTCGGGACTAGCGGGTGACGACTACAATGAGCAGTTCTTC; cdr3_aa: CASSLARSGLAGDDYNEQFF
v_call: TRBV4-2; clone_size: -; d_call: TRBD1; j_call: TRBJ2-2; cdr3_nt: TGTGCCAGCAGCCAAGAGGACAGGGACACCGGGGAGCTGTTTTTT; cdr3_aa: CASSQEDRDTGELFF
v_call: TRBV7-9; clone_size: -; d_call: -; j_call: TRBJ1-5; cdr3_nt: TGTGCCAGCACCGTAGACAGCCATCAGCCCCAGCATTTT; cdr3_aa: CASTVDSHQPQHF
v_call: TRBV15; clone_size: -; d_call: -; j_call: TRBJ1-2; cdr3_nt: TGTGCCACCAGCAGAGATTACGGGAGCAGCTATGGCTACACCTTC; cdr3_aa: CATSRDYGSSYGYTF
v_call: TRBV7-9; clone_size: -; d_call: -; j_call: TRBJ1-2; cdr3_nt: TGTGCCAGCAGCTTAGCGGAGGGATCAAACTATGGCTACACCTTC; cdr3_aa: CASSLAEGSNYGYTF
v_call: TRBV3-1/TRBV3-2; clone_size: -; d_call: -; j_call: TRBJ1-5; cdr3_nt: TGTGCCAGCAGCTTCGGGAATCGGGCCCAGCATTTT; cdr3_aa: CASSFGNRAQHF
v_call: TRBV6-5; clone_size: once; d_call: -; j_call: TRBJ1-3; cdr3_nt: TGTGCCAGCAGCTCGTGGAGCTCTGGAAACACCATATATTTT; cdr3_aa: CASSSWSSGNTIYF
v_call: TRBV3-1/TRBV3-2; clone_size: -; d_call: -; j_call: TRBJ2-2; cdr3_nt: TGTGCCAGCAGCCAATCAGGCGCCGGGGAGCTGTTTTTT; cdr3_aa: CASSQSGAGELFF
v_call: TRBV30; clone_size: -; d_call: -; j_call: TRBJ1-2; cdr3_nt: TGTGCCAGTGGTGGCTCCTATGGCTACACCTTC; cdr3_aa: CASGGSYGYTF
v_call: TRBV21-1; clone_size: -; d_call: -; j_call: TRBJ2-1; cdr3_nt: TGTGCCAGCAGCAAGAACACCAGCGGGGGGGCCGGGTTGTTTTACAATGAGCAGTTCTTC; cdr3_aa: CASSKNTSGGAGLFYNEQFF
v_call: TRBV3-1/TRBV3-2; clone_size: -; d_call: -; j_call: TRBJ1-6; cdr3_nt: TGTGCCAGCAGCCTAAACCAGGGCAAATCACCCCTCCACTTT; cdr3_aa: CASSLNQGKSPLHF
v_call: TRBV9; clone_size: -; d_call: TRBD1; j_call: TRBJ2-2; cdr3_nt: TGTGCCAGCAGCTTTCCCGGGACAGGGGCCACCGGGGAGCTGTTTTTT; cdr3_aa: CASSFPGTGATGELFF
v_call: TRBV28; clone_size: -; d_call: TRBD1; j_call: TRBJ1-5; cdr3_nt: TGTGCCAGCCAAGCGGCCAGGGGGAATCAGCCCCAGCATTTT; cdr3_aa: CASQAARGNQPQHF
v_call: TRBV7-2; clone_size: -; d_call: -; j_call: TRBJ1-5; cdr3_nt: TGTGCCAGCAGCTTAGCGGAAGGGGTCCAGCCCCAGCATTTT; cdr3_aa: CASSLAEGVQPQHF
v_call: TRBV3-1/TRBV3-2; clone_size: -; d_call: TRBD2; j_call: TRBJ2-1; cdr3_nt: TGTGCCAGCAGCCTAGCGGGAAGCTCCTACAATGAGCAGTTCTTC; cdr3_aa: CASSLAGSSYNEQFF
v_call: TRBV5-4; clone_size: -; d_call: -; j_call: TRBJ1-2; cdr3_nt: TGTGCCAGCAGCTATGACTTCGATGGCTACACCTTC; cdr3_aa: CASSYDFDGYTF
v_call: TRBV9; clone_size: -; d_call: -; j_call: TRBJ2-6; cdr3_nt: TGTGCCAGCAGCGTAGCTCCTTCTGGGGCCAACGTCCTGACTTTC; cdr3_aa: CASSVAPSGANVLTF
v_call: TRBV5-1; clone_size: -; d_call: TRBD2; j_call: TRBJ2-7; cdr3_nt: TGCGCCAGCAGCTTGTCCCCGGGGGGCTACGAGCAGTACTTC; cdr3_aa: CASSLSPGGYEQYF
v_call: TRBV6-5; clone_size: -; d_call: TRBD1; j_call: TRBJ2-7; cdr3_nt: TGTGCCAGCAGTTACTCCGGGACAGGGGGGCTCGAGCAGTACTTC; cdr3_aa: CASSYSGTGGLEQYF
v_call: TRBV9; clone_size: -; d_call: -; j_call: TRBJ1-2; cdr3_nt: TGTGCCAGCAGCGCCGCCCATGCGGACTATGGCTACACCTTC; cdr3_aa: CASSAAHADYGYTF
v_call: TRBV6-5; clone_size: -; d_call: -; j_call: TRBJ1-1; cdr3_nt: TGTGCCAGCACTTTAAAATCTGAAGCTTTCTTT; cdr3_aa: CASTLKSEAFF
v_call: TRBV5-8; clone_size: -; d_call: -; j_call: TRBJ1-1; cdr3_nt: TGTGCCAGCAGCACAGGGATCTTGGACACTGAAGCTTTCTTT; cdr3_aa: CASSTGILDTEAFF
v_call: TRBV6-6; clone_size: -; d_call: TRBD1; j_call: TRBJ1-1; cdr3_nt: TGTGCCAGCAGTTACTGGACAGGGGGGCACAACACTGAAGCTTTCTTT; cdr3_aa: CASSYWTGGHNTEAFF
v_call: TRBV28; clone_size: -; d_call: TRBD1; j_call: TRBJ2-1; cdr3_nt: TGTGCCAGCAGTTTAGGGGACAGTGAGCAGTTCTTC; cdr3_aa: CASSLGDSEQFF
v_call: TRBV18; clone_size: -; d_call: TRBD1; j_call: TRBJ1-1; cdr3_nt: TGTGCCAGCTCACCCCAGGACAGGGGGACTGAAGCTTTCTTT; cdr3_aa: CASSPQDRGTEAFF
v_call: TRBV11-3; clone_size: -; d_call: TRBD1; j_call: TRBJ1-1; cdr3_nt: TGTGCCAGCAGCAGGGGACAGGGGAACACTGAAGCTTTCTTT; cdr3_aa: CASSRGQGNTEAFF
v_call: TRBV6-5; clone_size: -; d_call: -; j_call: TRBJ2-3; cdr3_nt: TGTGCCAGCAGTTATCTGCGGGACTTACCAGATACGCAGTATTTT; cdr3_aa: CASSYLRDLPDTQYF
v_call: TRBV7-2; clone_size: -; d_call: TRBD2; j_call: TRBJ2-1; cdr3_nt: TGTGCCAGCAGCTTAGTACTAGCGGGGGGGAATGAGCAGTTCTTC; cdr3_aa: CASSLVLAGGNEQFF
v_call: TRBV5-1; clone_size: -; d_call: TRBD2; j_call: TRBJ2-2; cdr3_nt: TGCGCCAGCAGCCGTGGGACTAGCACTGGGGAGCTGTTTTTT; cdr3_aa: CASSRGTSTGELFF
v_call: TRBV28; clone_size: -; d_call: -; j_call: TRBJ1-6; cdr3_nt: TGTGCCAGCAGTCCAACAGGGAGCTCCTATAATTCACCCCTCCACTTT; cdr3_aa: CASSPTGSSYNSPLHF
v_call: TRBV9; clone_size: few; d_call: -; j_call: TRBJ1-1; cdr3_nt: TGTGCCAGCAGCGCAGGGTCAGGTGAAGCTTTCTTT; cdr3_aa: CASSAGSGEAFF
v_call: TRBV30; clone_size: -; d_call: -; j_call: TRBJ2-7; cdr3_nt: TGTGCCTGGACCCGACAGGACGGCTACGAGCAGTACTTC; cdr3_aa: CAWTRQDGYEQYF
v_call: TRBV28; clone_size: few; d_call: -; j_call: TRBJ2-7; cdr3_nt: TGTGCCAGCAGTTTCCCGACAGGCTACGAGCAGTACTTC; cdr3_aa: CASSFPTGYEQYF
v_call: TRBV9; clone_size: -; d_call: -; j_call: TRBJ2-5; cdr3_nt: TGTGCCAGCAGCGTAGCATCCCACACAGAAGAGACCCAGTACTTC; cdr3_aa: CASSVASHTEETQYF
v_call: TRBV4-1; clone_size: -; d_call: -; j_call: TRBJ1-6; cdr3_nt: TGCGCCAGCACGCAGGGTGGCTCCTATAATTCACCCCTCCACTTT; cdr3_aa: CASTQGGSYNSPLHF
v_call: TRBV27; clone_size: once; d_call: -; j_call: TRBJ2-2; cdr3_nt: TGTGCCAGCATCTCCGGAGGGCAGAACACCGGGGAGCTGTTTTTT; cdr3_aa: CASISGGQNTGELFF
v_call: TRBV10-1; clone_size: -; d_call: TRBD1; j_call: TRBJ2-1; cdr3_nt: TGCGCCAGCACCCCGGACAGGAGAGCTTCCTACAATGAGCAGTTCTTC; cdr3_aa: CASTPDRRASYNEQFF
v_call: TRBV9; clone_size: -; d_call: -; j_call: TRBJ1-2; cdr3_nt: TGTGCCAGCAGCGTAGAAGTCGCGAGTCACTATGGCTACACCTTC; cdr3_aa: CASSVEVASHYGYTF
v_call: TRBV24-1; clone_size: -; d_call: TRBD1; j_call: TRBJ2-1; cdr3_nt: TGTGCCACCAGTGATTCACAGGGGTCGCGGTACAATGAGCAGTTCTTC; cdr3_aa: CATSDSQGSRYNEQFF
v_call: TRBV2; clone_size: few; d_call: -; j_call: TRBJ1-2; cdr3_nt: TGTGCCAGCAGCCCCGGGACACGTTCCTATGGCTACACCTTC; cdr3_aa: CASSPGTRSYGYTF
v_call: TRBV6-2/TRBV6-3; clone_size: once; d_call: -; j_call: TRBJ2-1; cdr3_nt: TGTGCCAGCAGTTACTCGGCAGGGGTCCATGAGCAGTTCTTC; cdr3_aa: CASSYSAGVHEQFF
v_call: TRBV20-1; clone_size: -; d_call: -; j_call: TRBJ1-1; cdr3_nt: TGCAGTGCTTATCAGGCTACTGAAGCTTTCTTT; cdr3_aa: CSAYQATEAFF
v_call: TRBV14; clone_size: -; d_call: TRBD2; j_call: TRBJ2-6; cdr3_nt: TGTGCCAGCAGAGCGGGGTCTGGGGCCAACGTCCTGACTTTC; cdr3_aa: CASRAGSGANVLTF
v_call: TRBV5-4; clone_size: -; d_call: TRBD1; j_call: TRBJ2-5; cdr3_nt: TGTGCCAGCAGCGAGGACAGGGGGGAGACCCAGTACTTC; cdr3_aa: CASSEDRGETQYF
v_call: TRBV5-3; clone_size: -; d_call: TRBD1; j_call: TRBJ1-2; cdr3_nt: TGTGCCAGAAGCAGACGCCGGGACAGGGGGCGAGGCTACACCTTC; cdr3_aa: CARSRRRDRGRGYTF
v_call: TRBV30; clone_size: -; d_call: -; j_call: TRBJ1-5; cdr3_nt: TGTGCCTGGAGTACCCAGGCCACCGAAAGCCCCCAGCATTTT; cdr3_aa: CAWSTQATESPQHF
v_call: TRBV2; clone_size: -; d_call: TRBD1; j_call: TRBJ1-6; cdr3_nt: TGTGCCAGCAGGAGGGACAGGGCGTGGTCACCCCTCCACTTT; cdr3_aa: CASRRDRAWSPLHF
v_call: TRBV5-1; clone_size: -; d_call: -; j_call: TRBJ1-1; cdr3_nt: TGCGCCAGCAGGCACGGGGGGCTTGACACTGAAGCTTTCTTT; cdr3_aa: CASRHGGLDTEAFF
v_call: TRBV15; clone_size: -; d_call: TRBD1; j_call: TRBJ1-2; cdr3_nt: TGTGCCACCTACGACCGGGACAGGGGGCAAGGCTACACCTTC; cdr3_aa: CATYDRDRGQGYTF
v_call: TRBV4-1; clone_size: -; d_call: TRBD1; j_call: TRBJ2-2; cdr3_nt: TGCGCCAGCAGCCAAGGAGGACAGGGTTTCACCGGGGAGCTGTTTTTT; cdr3_aa: CASSQGGQGFTGELFF